This paragraph reports one T cell receptor (beta chain). The antigen it binds to is not known. No base-level quality is on record; no much larger clone is a single base apart. The data originate from a study of blood T cell repertoires in COVID-19 (TCRdb year 2020). Notes on the research overall: Samples covering the acute and convalescent phases of COVID-19 were provided by collaborators in the United States, Italy and Spain. The prospective study material was composed of cDNA or gDNA derived from T cells, B-cell-depleted T cells, or PBMCs. The dataset comprised deeply sampled blood TCRbeta repertoires from subjects exposed to, actively infected with, or recovered from COVID-19. The repertoires were released in a freely available public database intended as a resource for research on the immune response to SARS-CoV-2. The samples were drawn from two sources: the first 160 participants of the ongoing ImmuneRACE study, and fewer than 1,500 subjects contributed by 6 global collaborators. Nearly every sample came with metadata listing a de-identified subject ID, COVID-19 status, age in years and sex. Where available, HLA class I and class II types were obtained from metadata supplied by the sample provider rather than from assay-based typing.

Samples from volunteer blood donors who had recovered from COVID-19 were contributed by a second Seattle source. The collaborating institutions used their own protocols to collect whole blood in K2EDTA tubes. For TCRbeta analysis, collaborators shipped samples in one of three forms: frozen whole blood, isolated PBMCs, or DNA extracted from either of those sample types. TCRbeta CDR3 regions were amplified from genomic DNA by means of the immunoSEQ Assay, a bias-controlled multiplex PCR. For the original study's pipeline: Within the assay, amplification of reference gene primers was used to estimate how many nucleated cells each sample contained. To quantify the absolute abundance of each unique TCRbeta CDR3 rearrangement, sequence reads were collapsed and filtered. For each sample, productive Simpson clonality was calculated as the square root of Simpson's diversity index over productive rearrangements. The clones in this table, taken by TCRdb from immuneACCESS, are in-frame only. Not every clone is retained; where verified, under half of the shortfall comes from an unresolved V gene, and the cause of the rest is unknown. Clone size and the V and J calls come from that table; the DNA yielded D and trimming. This sample comprises roughly 290,000 clones, around 87% of them detected only once. The ten largest clones take up around 7.8% of the sample.

Trimming takes 2 bases off V and 2 bases off J; junction bases not matched to a gene: 3. The CDR3 runs 16 amino acids, cysteine and phenylalanine included. Only the CDR3 DNA stays, 48 bases, in frame from base 1. For CDR1 and CDR2, the germline V gene lists SGHDN and FVKESK. The investigation overall reported the following: The quantity of clinical and demographic metadata differed by source and by participant and was supplied without curation.

Sequenced input: peripheral blood. The clonotype comes from a woman aged 45 to 65 who had recovered from COVID-19. The rearranged segments are TRBV14 and TRBJ2-2; 9 of the junction bases match TRBD1. At the DNA level, the sequence is TGTGCCAGCAGCCAAACAGGGGGCCTAAACACCGGGGAGCTGTTTTTT. Its protein reads: CASSQTGGLNTGELFF.